Listed here are 20 T cell receptor beta chains from one sample, sequenced in a study of PD-L1 blockade in urothelial cancer. Indicated time point: peripheral blood 6 weeks after treatment start. Data came from immunoSEQ multiplex PCR; TCRdb stores just in-frame clones and leaves some out. The data show around 120,000 clones, more than 85% seen once. The sequenced sample was PBMCs, obtained around atezolizumab (anti-PD-L1) treatment. These receptors were collected from a man aged 55 to 70 with urothelial cancer.

CDR3 coding DNA: TGTGCCAGCTCACGAAAGGGGGGGTACGAAGAGCAGTACTTC. This encodes CASSRKGGYEEQYF. V gene TRBV18 combines with J gene TRBJ2-7, with D perhaps TRBD2 (7 bases). Deletions cut 4 bases from V and 7 bases from J, with 17 bases between. Germline V gene lookup returns CDR1 KGHSH and CDR2 LQKENI. The CDR3 consists of 14 residues.

The rearrangement links TRBV6-1 to TRBJ2-1; perhaps TRBD1 as D (5 bases). V was trimmed by 2 bases and J by 6 bases, leaving 8 bases between them. In germline, CDR1 is MNHNS, CDR2 SASEGT. CDR3 length equals 13 residues. Written as DNA, the CDR3 is TGTGCCAGCAGTGAAAGGGGCTTCAATGAGCAGTTCTTC. This encodes CASSERGFNEQFF.

J is TRBJ1-1 and V is TRBV5-1; no clear D. V lost 2 bases to trimming and J lost 6 bases, with 17 bases between them. CDR3 size: 15 residues. Germline-derived CDR1 and CDR2 are SGHRS and YFSETQ. The CDR3, as DNA: TGCGCCAGCAGCTTCCGGACGGGGAGGTACTCTGAAGCTTTCTTT. Protein: CASSFRTGRYSEAFF.

As concerns this clone: Within the sample, other DNA sequences also encode this same CDR3. The chain couples TRBV5-4 to TRBJ1-1; D is perhaps TRBD1 (5 bases). The V and J ends lost 4 bases and 6 bases respectively, with 13 bases between them. The CDR3 spans 13 residues. Germline CDR1 reads SGHNT; CDR2 reads YYREEE (reference sequence). CDR3 sequence (DNA): TGTGCCAGCAGCCCTGGCAGGGATCCTGAAGCTTTCTTT. It is translated as CASSPGRDPEAFF. Drawing the rest from reference TRBV5-4 and TRBJ1-1, the complete variable domain is ETGVTQSPTHLIKTRGQQVTLRCSSQSGHNTVSWYQQALGQGPQFIFQYYREEENGRGNFPPRFSGLQFPNYSSELNVNALELDDSALYLCASSPGRDPEAFFGQGTRLTVV.

The chain employs TRBV5-1 and TRBJ2-1; 7 bases are shared with TRBD2. Germline assignment: CDR1 SGHRS and CDR2 YFSETQ. CDR3 length equals 17 residues. With V trimmed by 0 bases and J by 0 bases, 6 bases remained unmatched. The CDR3 here is CASSLGLADSSYNEQFF. DNA for the CDR3: TGCGCCAGCAGCTTGGGACTAGCTGATAGCTCCTACAATGAGCAGTTCTTC.

The chain joins TRBV28 to TRBJ1-3; possibly TRBD1 for D (5 bases). The germline V gene has CDR1 MDHEN and CDR2 SYDVKM. This CDR3 has 12 amino acids. Trimming removed 5 bases from V and 7 bases from J, with 9 bases in between. CDR3 region: CASSTGRNTIYF. The CDR3 nucleotides are TGTGCCAGCAGTACAGGACGGAACACCATATATTTT. Using reference TRBV28 and TRBJ1-3 for the parts outside the CDR3, the full variable domain is DVKVTQSSRYLVKRTGEKVFLECVQDMDHENMFWYRQDPGLGLRLIYFSYDVKMKEKGDIPEGYSVSREKKERFSLILESASTNQTSMYLCASSTGRNTIYFGEGSWLTVV.

The chain carries TRBV27 and TRBJ2-5, with 7 positions matching TRBD2. CDR3 length: 16 residues. Germline values: CDR1 MNHEY, CDR2 SMNVEV (reference sequence). V shed 1 base and J 1 base; nucleotides not matched to a gene: 6. The CDR3 protein is CASSLWSGGTQETQYF. CDR3 DNA: TGTGCCAGCAGTTTATGGTCGGGAGGAACCCAAGAGACCCAGTACTTC.

The V call is TRBV5-1, the J call TRBJ1-1, with a weak D call TRBD1 (5 bases). V gave up 0 bases and J gave up 0 bases, with 12 bases separating them. Germline loops: CDR1 SGHRS, CDR2 YFSETQ. The CDR3 is 16 amino acids. CDR3 in amino acids: CASSLAGNGMNTEAFF. The CDR3 DNA is TGCGCCAGCAGCTTGGCAGGGAATGGCATGAACACTGAAGCTTTCTTT.

This clone has a single count. The chain joins TRBV5-4 to TRBJ2-1, with 9 bases lining up with TRBD1. CDR3 length equals 15 residues. Germline loops: CDR1 SGHNT, CDR2 YYREEE (reference sequence). Losses at the gene ends were 5 bases for V and 8 bases for J; bases not matched to a gene: 11. CDR3: CASSLPGQGFDEQFF. The CDR3 nucleotides are TGTGCCAGCAGTCTACCGGGACAGGGATTCGATGAGCAGTTCTTC.

This clone appeared a single time. The chain uses TRBV15 and TRBJ1-1; D remains ambiguous. This CDR3 is 13 amino acids long. The germline gives CDR1 LNHNV, CDR2 YYDKDF (reference sequence). The ends were cut back, 3 bases at V and 11 bases at J, with 16 bases in the middle. CDR3 sequence reads: CATSSDSLLLAFF. The CDR3 DNA reads TGTGCCACCAGCAGTGACTCATTGCTGTTGGCTTTCTTT.

The chain employs TRBV7-3 and TRBJ2-1; 13 bases map to TRBD2. This CDR3 comprises 15 residues. V was clipped by 5 bases and J by 9 bases; unmatched bases: 7. CDR1 SGHTA and CDR2 FQGTGA come from the germline V gene. In DNA form, the CDR3 reads TGTGCCAGCAGCGAAACTAGCGGGAGGGCTGGTGAGCAGTTCTTC. Translated, it gives CASSETSGRAGEQFF.

The rearrangement links TRBV10-2 to TRBJ2-7; D not certain. From germline, CDR1 is WSHSY and CDR2 SAAADI. V was cut by 2 bases and J by 0 bases, with 8 bases left in between. The CDR3 is 14 amino acids. The CDR3 spells CASSETQNSYEQYF. DNA for the CDR3: TGCGCCAGCAGTGAGACCCAGAACTCCTACGAGCAGTACTTC.

The V and J genes are TRBV6-6 and TRBJ2-7; 9 nucleotides match TRBD1. Germline V gene lookup returns CDR1 MNHNY and CDR2 SVGAGI (reference sequence). The trim removed 6 bases at V and 2 bases at J, leaving 5 bases unmatched. CDR3 length: 14 residues. The CDR3 protein is CASSHGDRAYEQYF. The CDR3 region has the DNA TGTGCCAGCAGCCACGGGGACAGGGCCTACGAGCAGTACTTC.

The chain has TRBV28 and TRBJ2-7, with TRBD1 identical over 7 bases. V shed 5 bases and J 12 bases; nucleotides not matched to a gene: 7. This CDR3 contains 11 residues. The V gene's germline CDR1 is MDHEN and CDR2 SYDVKM. The CDR3 reads CASSTDRASYF. The CDR3 DNA follows: TGTGCCAGCAGTACAGACAGGGCCTCGTACTTC.

V and J are TRBV11-2 and TRBJ2-5; D ambiguous. Trimming stripped 1 base from V and 2 bases from J, with 2 bases between. CDR1 SGHAT and CDR2 FQNNGV come from the germline V gene. The CDR3 length is 12 residues. The CDR3 spells CASSLAQETQYF. In DNA form, the CDR3 reads TGTGCCAGCAGCTTAGCTCAAGAGACCCAGTACTTC.

This sequence joins TRBV2 and TRBJ1-5; 7 nucleotides match TRBD1. Germline CDR1 and CDR2: SNHLY and FYNNEI. This CDR3 is built from 14 residues. V lost 5 bases, J lost 4 bases, and 5 bases stayed unmatched. The CDR3 reads CASSYRGSNQPQHF. For the CDR3, the DNA is TGTGCCAGCAGTTACAGGGGAAGTAATCAGCCCCAGCATTTT.

This clone was seen only once. The J gene is TRBJ2-3, the V gene TRBV5-6, with a tentative D call TRBD2 (5 bases). Trimming took off 0 bases at V and 7 bases at J, with 21 bases between the two ends. The CDR3 has 17 amino acids. Germline V lookup: CDR1 SGHDT, CDR2 YYEEEE. CDR3 coding DNA: TGTGCCAGCAGCTTGGGGGCCGGCGGGCGCCTATTCAATACGCAGTATTTT. Translation: CASSLGAGGRLFNTQYF.

The chain has TRBV29-1 and TRBJ2-2, with D perhaps TRBD1 (6 bases). The V and J ends lost 3 bases and 4 bases respectively, with 12 bases between them. Germline V gene data show CDR1 as SQVTM and CDR2 as ANQGSEA. This CDR3 has 14 amino acids. CDR3 DNA: TGCAGCGTTGATGATGCAGGGGTCACCGGGGAGCTGTTTTTT. It is translated as CSVDDAGVTGELFF.

This chain links TRBV2 with TRBJ1-5, with D possibly matching TRBD1 (5 bases). The V gene lost 6 bases and the J gene lost 0 bases, with 12 bases spanning the gap. Germline V gene sequence: CDR1 SNHLY, CDR2 FYNNEI. The CDR3 extends over 15 amino acids. The CDR3 is CASSATDPSNQPQHF. The CDR3 nucleotides are TGTGCCAGCAGCGCGACAGATCCTAGCAATCAGCCCCAGCATTTT.

V usage is TRBV6-1 and J usage is TRBJ2-7; the match to TRBD2 covers 9 bases. J was trimmed by 0 bases and V by 5 bases; bases with no gene match: 2. This CDR3 spans 14 amino acids. Per germline, CDR1 MNHNS and CDR2 SASEGT. This CDR3 reads CASSRAGGSYEQYF. The CDR3 DNA sequence: TGTGCCAGCAGTAGAGCGGGGGGCTCCTACGAGCAGTACTTC.